These 3 T cell receptor beta chains originate from one sample sequenced in a study of T cell responses to AZD1222 COVID-19 vaccine. TCRdb keeps only in-frame clones here, not all; method: immunoSEQ multiplex PCR. The table includes about 81,000 clones, about nine tenths detected once. Source: peripheral blood, taken 28 days after the second AZD1222 dose. The receptors here all came from an adult who received the AZD1222 COVID-19 vaccine.

The rearrangement links TRBV28 to TRBJ2-7, with 7 positions matching TRBD1. Per the germline V gene, CDR1 is MDHEN and CDR2 is SYDVKM. The CDR3 length is 14 residues. V trimming: 4 bases; J trimming: 3 bases; junction bases outside the gene matches: 6. The CDR3 reads CASSSSGGSYEQYF. As DNA, the CDR3 is TGTGCCAGCAGTTCCTCAGGGGGTAGCTACGAGCAGTACTTC.

CDR3 in amino acids: CASSPATGSNEKLFF. The CDR3 DNA sequence: TGTGCCAGCTCCCCGGCGACAGGGTCTAATGAAAAACTGTTTTTT. The V and J genes are TRBV18 and TRBJ1-4; 7 bases fit TRBD1. CDR1 is KGHSH, CDR2 LQKENI, per germline. The CDR3 spans 15 residues. Trimming cost V 6 bases and J 3 bases; bases outside gene matches: 7.

This clone was found a few times. The gene calls are TRBV7-3 and TRBJ2-5; 9 positions agree with TRBD2. The J segment lost 3 bases and the V segment lost 5 bases, leaving 4 bases of the junction unmatched. Germline CDR1 SGHTA, CDR2 FQGTGA. The CDR3 is made up of 14 amino acids. The chain's CDR3 is CASSPIAGEETQYF. In DNA form, the CDR3 reads TGTGCCAGCAGCCCTATAGCGGGGGAAGAGACCCAGTACTTC.